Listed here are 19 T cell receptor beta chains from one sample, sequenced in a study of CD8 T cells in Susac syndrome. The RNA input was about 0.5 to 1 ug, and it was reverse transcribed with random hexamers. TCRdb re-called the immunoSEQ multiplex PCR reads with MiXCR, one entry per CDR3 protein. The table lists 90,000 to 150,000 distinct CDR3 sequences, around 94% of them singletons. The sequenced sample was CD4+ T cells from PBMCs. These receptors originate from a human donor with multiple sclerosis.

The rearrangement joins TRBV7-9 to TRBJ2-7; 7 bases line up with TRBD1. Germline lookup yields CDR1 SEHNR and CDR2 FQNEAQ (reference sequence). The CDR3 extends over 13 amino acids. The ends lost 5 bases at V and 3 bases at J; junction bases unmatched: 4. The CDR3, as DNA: TGTGCCAGCAGCCAGGGGGTAGACTACGAGCAGTACTTC. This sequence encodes CASSQGVDYEQYF.

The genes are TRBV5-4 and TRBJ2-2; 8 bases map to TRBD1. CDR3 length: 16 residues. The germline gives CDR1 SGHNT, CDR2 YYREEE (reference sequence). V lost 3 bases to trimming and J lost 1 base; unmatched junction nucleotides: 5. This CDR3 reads CASSSLDRVNTGELFF. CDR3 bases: TGTGCCAGCAGCTCACTGGACAGGGTGAACACCGGGGAGCTGTTTTTT. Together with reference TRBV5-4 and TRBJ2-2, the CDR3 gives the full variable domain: ETGVTQSPTHLIKTRGQQVTLRCSSQSGHNTVSWYQQALGQGPQFIFQYYREEENGRGNFPPRFSGLQFPNYSSELNVNALELDDSALYLCASSSLDRVNTGELFFGEGSRLTVL.

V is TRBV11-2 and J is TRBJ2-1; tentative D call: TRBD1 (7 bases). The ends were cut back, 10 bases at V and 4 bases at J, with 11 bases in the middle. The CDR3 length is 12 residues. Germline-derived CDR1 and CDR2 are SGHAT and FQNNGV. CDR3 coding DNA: TGTGCCACCGGGGGACAGTACAATGAGCAGTTCTTC. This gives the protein CATGGQYNEQFF.

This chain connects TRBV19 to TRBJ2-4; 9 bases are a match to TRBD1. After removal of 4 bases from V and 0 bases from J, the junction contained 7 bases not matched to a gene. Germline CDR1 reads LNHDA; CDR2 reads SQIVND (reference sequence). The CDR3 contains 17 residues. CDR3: CASSRPGQGKAKNIQYF. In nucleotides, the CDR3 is TGTGCCAGTAGTAGACCGGGACAGGGAAAAGCCAAAAACATTCAGTACTTC. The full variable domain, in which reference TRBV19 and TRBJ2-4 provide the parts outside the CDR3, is DGGITQSPKYLFRKEGQNVTLSCEQNLNHDAMYWYRQDPGQGLRLIYYSQIVNDFQKGDIAEGYSVSREKKESFPLTVTSAQKNPTAFYLCASSRPGQGKAKNIQYFGAGTRLSVL.

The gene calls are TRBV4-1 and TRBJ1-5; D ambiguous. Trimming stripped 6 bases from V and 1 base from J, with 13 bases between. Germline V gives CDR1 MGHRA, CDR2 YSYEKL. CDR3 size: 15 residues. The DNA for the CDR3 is TGCGCCAGCAGACCTACTTTTAAGAGCAATCAGCCCCAGCATTTT. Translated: CASRPTFKSNQPQHF.

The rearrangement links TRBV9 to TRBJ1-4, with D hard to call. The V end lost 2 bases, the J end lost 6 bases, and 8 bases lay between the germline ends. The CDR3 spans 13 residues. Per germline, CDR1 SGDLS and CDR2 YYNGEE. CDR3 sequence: CASSVGIHEKLFF. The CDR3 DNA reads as TGTGCCAGCAGCGTCGGGATTCATGAAAAACTGTTTTTT.

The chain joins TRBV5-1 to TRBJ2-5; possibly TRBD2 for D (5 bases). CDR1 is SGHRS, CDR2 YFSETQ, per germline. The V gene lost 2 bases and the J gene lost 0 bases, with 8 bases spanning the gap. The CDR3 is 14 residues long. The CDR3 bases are TGCGCCAGCAGCTTTGGCGGGTACCAAGAGACCCAGTACTTC. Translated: CASSFGGYQETQYF. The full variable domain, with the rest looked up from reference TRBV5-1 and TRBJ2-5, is KAGVTQTPRYLIKTRGQQVTLSCSPISGHRSVSWYQQTPGQGLQFLFEYFSETQRNKGNFPGRFSGRQFSNSRSEMNVSTLELGDSALYLCASSFGGYQETQYFGPGTRLLVL.

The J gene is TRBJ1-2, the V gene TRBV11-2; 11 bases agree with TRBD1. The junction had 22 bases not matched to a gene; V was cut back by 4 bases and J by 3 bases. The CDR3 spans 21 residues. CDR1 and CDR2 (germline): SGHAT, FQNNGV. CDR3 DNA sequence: TGTGCCAGCAGCTCACCCCGGGGAAAACGGGACAGGGGGTGGTTCGACTATGGCTACACCTTC. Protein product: CASSSPRGKRDRGWFDYGYTF.

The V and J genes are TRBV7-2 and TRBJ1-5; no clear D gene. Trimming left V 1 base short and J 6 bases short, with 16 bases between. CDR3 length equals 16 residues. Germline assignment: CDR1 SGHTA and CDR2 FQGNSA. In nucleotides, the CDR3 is TGTGCCAGCAGCTTAGAGGGCAGCTCGAGGGTTCAGCCCCAGCATTTT. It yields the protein CASSLEGSSRVQPQHF.

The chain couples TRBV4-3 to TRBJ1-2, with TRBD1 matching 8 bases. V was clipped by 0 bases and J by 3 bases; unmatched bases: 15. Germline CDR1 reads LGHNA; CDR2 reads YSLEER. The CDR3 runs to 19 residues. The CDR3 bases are TGCGCCAGCAGCCAAGATGTAGGGACAGGTTCGATTGGATACTATGGCTACACCTTC. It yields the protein CASSQDVGTGSIGYYGYTF.

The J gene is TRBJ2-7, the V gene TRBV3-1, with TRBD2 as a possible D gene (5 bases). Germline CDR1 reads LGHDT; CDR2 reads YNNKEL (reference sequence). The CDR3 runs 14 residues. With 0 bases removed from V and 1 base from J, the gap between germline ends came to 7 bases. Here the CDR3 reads CASSQDGDSYEQYF. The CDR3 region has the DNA TGTGCCAGCAGCCAAGACGGGGATTCCTACGAGCAGTACTTC.

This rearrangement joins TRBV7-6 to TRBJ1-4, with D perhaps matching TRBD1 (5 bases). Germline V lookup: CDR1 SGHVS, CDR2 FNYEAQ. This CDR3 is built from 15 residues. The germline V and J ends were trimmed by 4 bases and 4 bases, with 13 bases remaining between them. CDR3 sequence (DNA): TGTGCCAGCAGCTCCCGCGGGGGACTTAATGAAAAACTGTTTTTT. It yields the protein CASSSRGGLNEKLFF.

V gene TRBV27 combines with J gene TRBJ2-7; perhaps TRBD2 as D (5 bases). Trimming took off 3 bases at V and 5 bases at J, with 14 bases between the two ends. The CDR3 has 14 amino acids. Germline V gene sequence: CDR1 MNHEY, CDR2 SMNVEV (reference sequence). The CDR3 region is CASSLAGRRDEQYF. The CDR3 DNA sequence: TGTGCCAGCAGTTTGGCGGGTAGGCGGGACGAGCAGTACTTC.

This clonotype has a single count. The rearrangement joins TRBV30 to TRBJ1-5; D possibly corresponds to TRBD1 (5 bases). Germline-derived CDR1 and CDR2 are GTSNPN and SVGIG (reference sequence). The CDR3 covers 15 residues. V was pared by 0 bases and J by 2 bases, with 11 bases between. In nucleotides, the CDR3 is TGTGCCTGGAGTGTACCCGGGGGTGGCAATCAGCCCCAGCATTTT. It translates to CAWSVPGGGNQPQHF.

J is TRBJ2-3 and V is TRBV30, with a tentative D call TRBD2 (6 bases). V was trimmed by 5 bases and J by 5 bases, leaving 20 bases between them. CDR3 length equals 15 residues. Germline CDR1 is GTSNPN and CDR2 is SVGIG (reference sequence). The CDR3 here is CAWRDFPLAGDTQYF. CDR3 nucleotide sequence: TGTGCCTGGCGGGACTTTCCTCTAGCTGGAGATACGCAGTATTTT.

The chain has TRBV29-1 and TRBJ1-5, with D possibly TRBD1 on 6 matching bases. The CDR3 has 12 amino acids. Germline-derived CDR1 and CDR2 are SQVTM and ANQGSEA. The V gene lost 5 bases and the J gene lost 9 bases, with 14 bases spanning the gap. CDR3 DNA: TGCAGCGTTACAGGGCGTAACGGGCCCCAGCATTTT. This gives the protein CSVTGRNGPQHF.

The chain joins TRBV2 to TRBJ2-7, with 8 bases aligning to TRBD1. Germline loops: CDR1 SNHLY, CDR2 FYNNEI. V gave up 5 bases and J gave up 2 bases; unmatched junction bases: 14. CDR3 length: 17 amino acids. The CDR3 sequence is CASSPTVDRGRPYEQYF. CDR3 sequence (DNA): TGTGCCAGCAGTCCGACAGTCGACAGGGGAAGACCCTACGAGCAGTACTTC. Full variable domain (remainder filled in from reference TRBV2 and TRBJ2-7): EPEVTQTPSHQVTQMGQEVILRCVPISNHLYFYWYRQILGQKVEFLVSFYNNEISEKSEIFDDQFSVERPDGSNFTLKIRSTKLEDSAMYFCASSPTVDRGRPYEQYFGPGTRLTVT.

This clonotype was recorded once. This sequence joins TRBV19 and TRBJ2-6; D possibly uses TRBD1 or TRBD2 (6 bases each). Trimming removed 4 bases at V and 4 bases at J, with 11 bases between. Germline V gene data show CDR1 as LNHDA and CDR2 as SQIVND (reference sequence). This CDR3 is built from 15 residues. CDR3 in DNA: TGTGCCAGTAGTAGGGGGGCGCAGGGGGCCAACGTCCTGACTTTC. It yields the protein CASSRGAQGANVLTF.

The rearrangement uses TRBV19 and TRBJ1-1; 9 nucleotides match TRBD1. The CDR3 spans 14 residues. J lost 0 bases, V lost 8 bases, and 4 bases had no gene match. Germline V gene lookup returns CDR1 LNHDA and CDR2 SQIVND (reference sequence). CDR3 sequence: CASLDRGMNTEAFF. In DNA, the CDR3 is TGTGCCAGTTTGGACAGGGGAATGAACACTGAAGCTTTCTTT. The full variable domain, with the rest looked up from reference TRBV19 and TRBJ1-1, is DGGITQSPKYLFRKEGQNVTLSCEQNLNHDAMYWYRQDPGQGLRLIYYSQIVNDFQKGDIAEGYSVSREKKESFPLTVTSAQKNPTAFYLCASLDRGMNTEAFFGQGTRLTVV.